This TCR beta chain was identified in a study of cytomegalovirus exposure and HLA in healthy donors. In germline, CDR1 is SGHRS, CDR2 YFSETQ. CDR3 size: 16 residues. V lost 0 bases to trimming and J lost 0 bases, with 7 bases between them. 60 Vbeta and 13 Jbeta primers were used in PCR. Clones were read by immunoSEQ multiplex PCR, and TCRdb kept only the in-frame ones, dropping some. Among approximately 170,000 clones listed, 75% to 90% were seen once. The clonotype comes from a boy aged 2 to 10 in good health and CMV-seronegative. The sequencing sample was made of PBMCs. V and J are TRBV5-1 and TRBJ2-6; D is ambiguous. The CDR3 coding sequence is TGCGCCAGCAGCTTGGTGACGGGCTCTGGGGCCAACGTCCTGACTTTC. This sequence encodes CASSLVTGSGANVLTF.